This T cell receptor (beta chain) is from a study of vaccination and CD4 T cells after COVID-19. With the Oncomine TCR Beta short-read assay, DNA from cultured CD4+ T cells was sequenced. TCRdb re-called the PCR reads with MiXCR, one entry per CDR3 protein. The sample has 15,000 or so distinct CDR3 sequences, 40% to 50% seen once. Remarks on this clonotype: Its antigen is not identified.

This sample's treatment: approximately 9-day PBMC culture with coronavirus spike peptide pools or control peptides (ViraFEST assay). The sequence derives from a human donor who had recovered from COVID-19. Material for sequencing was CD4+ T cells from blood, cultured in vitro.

The DNA for the CDR3 is TGTGCCAGCAGCTTAGGGGGAGGGAACGCGAACACCGGGGAGCTGTTTTTT. Translating it yields CASSLGGGNANTGELFF. V gene TRBV11-2 combines with J gene TRBJ2-2, with 7 bases matching TRBD2. CDR1 is SGHAT, CDR2 FQNNGV, per germline. Trimming removed 1 base from V and 0 bases from J; junction bases left unmatched: 5. The CDR3 runs 17 residues. The whole variable domain, filled in from reference TRBV11-2 and TRBJ2-2, reads EAGVAQSPRYKIIEKRQSVAFWCNPISGHATLYWYQQILGQGPKLLIQFQNNGVVDDSQLPKDRFSAERLKGVDSTLKIQPAKLEDSAVYLCASSLGGGNANTGELFFGEGSRLTVL.